This TCR beta chain was recovered during a study of T-cell reconstitution after alpha-beta-depleted transplantation in children. Broader study findings: About two months after transplant, alpha-beta T cells reportedly came from several hundred expanded graft clones. There were some patients whose high TCRbeta diversity at day 60 came from surviving recipient T cells and thymic progenitors.

This clonotype was found many times. Its specificity is not known. The CDR3 consists of 16 residues. V was shortened by 0 bases and J by 3 bases, with 11 bases between the two germline ends. The V gene's germline CDR1 is LGHNA and CDR2 YSLEER. Unique molecular identifiers were used in preparing the TCRbeta library. TCRdb recomputed calls from the PCR reads with MiXCR, one row per CDR3 protein. The repertoire holds just over 200,000 distinct CDR3 sequences, with around 7.7% as singletons. The starting material was PBMCs, mostly from graft donor cells, obtained 360 days after TCRalphabeta/CD19-depleted stem cell transplant. This rearrangement joins TRBV4-3 to TRBJ2-2, with D unclear. This receptor was taken from a male patient aged 2-10 years who had a stem cell transplant for acute myeloid leukemia, so the T cells may come from the graft donor. This CDR3 is CASSQENRLYTGELFF. The CDR3, as DNA: TGCGCCAGCAGCCAAGAAAACAGACTTTACACCGGGGAGCTGTTTTTT.